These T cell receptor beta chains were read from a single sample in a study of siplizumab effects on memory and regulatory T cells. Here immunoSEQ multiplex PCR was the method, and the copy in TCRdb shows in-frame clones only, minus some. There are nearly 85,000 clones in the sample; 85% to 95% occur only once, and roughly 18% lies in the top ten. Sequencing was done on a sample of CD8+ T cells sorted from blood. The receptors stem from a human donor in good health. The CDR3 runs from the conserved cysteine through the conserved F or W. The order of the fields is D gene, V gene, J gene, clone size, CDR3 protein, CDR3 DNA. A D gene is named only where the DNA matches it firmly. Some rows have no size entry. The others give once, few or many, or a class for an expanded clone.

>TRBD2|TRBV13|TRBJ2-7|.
CASSPGTSGQAYEQYF
TGTGCCAGCAGCCCTGGGACTAGCGGGCAGGCCTACGAGCAGTACTTC
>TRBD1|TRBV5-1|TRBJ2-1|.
CASSLSGGSYNEQFF
TGCGCCAGCAGCTTGTCAGGGGGCTCCTACAATGAGCAGTTCTTC
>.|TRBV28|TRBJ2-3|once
CASALLPGPGVTQYF
TGTGCCAGCGCACTACTACCGGGACCCGGGGTTACGCAGTATTTT
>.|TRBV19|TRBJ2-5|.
CASSIYIKETQYF
TGTGCCAGTAGTATATATATTAAAGAGACCCAGTACTTC
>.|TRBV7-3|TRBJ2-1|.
CASSFPPYNEQFF
TGTGCCAGCAGCTTTCCTCCCTACAATGAGCAGTTCTTC
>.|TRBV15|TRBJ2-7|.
CATSEGPTYEQYF
TGTGCCACCAGCGAGGGACCGACCTACGAGCAGTACTTC
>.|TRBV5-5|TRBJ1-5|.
CASSLAGYSNQPQHF
TGTGCCAGCAGCTTGGCAGGATATAGCAATCAGCCCCAGCATTTT
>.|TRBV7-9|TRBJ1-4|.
CASSTRTVATNEKLFF
TGTGCCAGCAGTACACGGACGGTTGCAACTAATGAAAAACTGTTTTTT
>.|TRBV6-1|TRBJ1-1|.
CASRGGRATEAFF
TGTGCCAGCAGAGGAGGGCGCGCCACTGAAGCTTTCTTT
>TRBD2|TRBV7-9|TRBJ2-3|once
CASSPRLAGGPDTQYF
TGTGCCAGCAGCCCCCGTTTGGCGGGAGGCCCAGATACGCAGTATTTT
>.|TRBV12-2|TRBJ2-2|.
CASRLAPDSFTGELFF
TGTGCAAGTCGCTTAGCGCCGGACAGTTTCACCGGGGAGCTGTTTTTT
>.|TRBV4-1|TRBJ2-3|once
CASSQDLGGDTQYF
TGCGCCAGCAGCCAAGATCTGGGAGGAGATACGCAGTATTTT
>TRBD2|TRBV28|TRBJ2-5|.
CASSSLLAAQETQYF
TGTGCCAGCAGTTCCCTACTAGCGGCCCAAGAGACCCAGTACTTC
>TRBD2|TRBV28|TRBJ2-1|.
CASSLGTSGSPPFF
TGTGCCAGCAGTCTTGGGACTAGCGGCAGTCCCCCGTTCTTC
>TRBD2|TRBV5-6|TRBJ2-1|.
CASSGGLAGSSYNEQFF
TGTGCCAGCAGCGGGGGACTAGCGGGGAGCTCCTACAATGAGCAGTTCTTC
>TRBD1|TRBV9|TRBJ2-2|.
CASSAKINKDREGPGELFF
TGTGCCAGCAGCGCAAAAATTAATAAAGACAGGGAAGGGCCCGGGGAGCTGTTTTTT
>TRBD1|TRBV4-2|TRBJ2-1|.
CASSPGTANEQFF
TGTGCCAGCAGCCCCGGGACAGCCAATGAGCAGTTCTTC
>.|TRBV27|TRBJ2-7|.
CASRISPYEQYF
TGTGCCAGCAGGATATCTCCCTACGAGCAGTACTTC
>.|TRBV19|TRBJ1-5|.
CASSIIAGGGQPQHF
TGTGCCAGTAGTATAATTGCGGGGGGCGGTCAGCCCCAGCATTTT
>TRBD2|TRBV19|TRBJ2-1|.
CASSFSGRASQFF
TGTGCCAGTAGTTTCAGCGGGAGGGCCTCTCAGTTCTTC
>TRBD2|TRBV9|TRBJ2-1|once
CASSVASGLAESGQFF
TGTGCCAGCAGCGTAGCCTCGGGACTAGCAGAATCAGGGCAGTTCTTC
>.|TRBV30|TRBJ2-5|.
CAWSTQETQYF
TGTGCCTGGAGTACCCAAGAGACCCAGTACTTC
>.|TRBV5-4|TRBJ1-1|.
CASSLNRGVTEAFF
TGTGCCAGCAGCTTGAACCGAGGGGTCACTGAAGCTTTCTTT
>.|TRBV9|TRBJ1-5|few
CASSGYRDGQPQHF
TGTGCCAGCAGCGGATACAGGGATGGTCAGCCCCAGCATTTT
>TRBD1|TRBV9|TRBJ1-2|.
CASSVGRWDRGETSLGYTF
TGTGCCAGCAGCGTAGGGAGGTGGGACAGGGGCGAAACTTCTCTAGGCTACACCTTC
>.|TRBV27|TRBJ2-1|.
CASSPTGFNEQFF
TGTGCCAGCAGTCCCACCGGGTTCAATGAGCAGTTCTTC
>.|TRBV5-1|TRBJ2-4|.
CASSQLIPLGRLAKNIQYF
TGCGCCAGCAGCCAGCTTATCCCACTAGGTCGACTAGCCAAAAACATTCAGTACTTC